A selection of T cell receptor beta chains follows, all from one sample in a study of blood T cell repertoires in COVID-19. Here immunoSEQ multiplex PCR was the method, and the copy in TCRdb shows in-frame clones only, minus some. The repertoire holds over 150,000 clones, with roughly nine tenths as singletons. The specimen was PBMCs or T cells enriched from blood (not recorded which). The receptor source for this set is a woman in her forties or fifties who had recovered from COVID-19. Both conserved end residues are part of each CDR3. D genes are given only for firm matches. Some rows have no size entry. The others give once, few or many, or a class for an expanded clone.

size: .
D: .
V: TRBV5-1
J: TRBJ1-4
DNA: TGCGCCAGCCACCCCGACAGTTCTAATGAAAAACTGTTTTTT
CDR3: CASHPDSSNEKLFF

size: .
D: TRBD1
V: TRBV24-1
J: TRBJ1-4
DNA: TGTGCCACCAGTGAGGGGACAGGGTCGTTTCGTGAAAAACTGTTTTTT
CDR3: CATSEGTGSFREKLFF

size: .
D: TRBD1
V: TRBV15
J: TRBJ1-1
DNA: TGTGCCACCAGCAGAGTGGCAGGGGGCGGCACTGAAGCTTTCTTT
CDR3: CATSRVAGGGTEAFF

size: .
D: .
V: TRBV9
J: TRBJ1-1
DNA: TGTGCCAGCAGCGTAACGGGAAGGACTGAAGCTTTCTTT
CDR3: CASSVTGRTEAFF

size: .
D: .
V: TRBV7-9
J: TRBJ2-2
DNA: TGTGCCAGCAGCTTAGTGGGGACTCCTGTCGGGGAGCTGTTTTTT
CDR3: CASSLVGTPVGELFF

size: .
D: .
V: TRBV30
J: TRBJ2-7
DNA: TGTGCCTGGGCGACAGCGTACGAGCAGTACTTC
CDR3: CAWATAYEQYF

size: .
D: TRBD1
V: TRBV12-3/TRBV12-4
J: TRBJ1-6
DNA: TGTGCCAGCACCCTGACAGGGGATTCACCCCTCCACTTT
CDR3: CASTLTGDSPLHF

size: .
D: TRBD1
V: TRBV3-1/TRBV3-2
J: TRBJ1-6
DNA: TGTGCCAGCAGCCACGGACAGGGCATTTCACCCCTCCACTTT
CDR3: CASSHGQGISPLHF

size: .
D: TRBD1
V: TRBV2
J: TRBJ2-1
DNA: TGTGCCAGCAGCGGCTCCGGGACAGGGGGGAGAAATGAGCAGTTCTTC
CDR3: CASSGSGTGGRNEQFF

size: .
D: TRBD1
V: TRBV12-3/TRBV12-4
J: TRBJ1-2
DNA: TGTGCCAGCAGGGACAGGGCTGGCTACACCTTC
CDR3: CASRDRAGYTF

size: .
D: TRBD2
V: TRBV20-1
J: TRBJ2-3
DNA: TGCAGTGCTAGTTGGGAGGGAGGGGAAGCAGATACGCAGTATTTT
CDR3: CSASWEGGEADTQYF

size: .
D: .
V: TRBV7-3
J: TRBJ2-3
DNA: TGTGCCAGCAGCTTAAACGGGAGAGGCACAGATACGCAGTATTTT
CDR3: CASSLNGRGTDTQYF

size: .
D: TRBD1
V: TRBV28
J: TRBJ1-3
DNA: TGTGCCAGCAGCCCGACAGGGGCCGGTGGAAACACCATATATTTT
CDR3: CASSPTGAGGNTIYF

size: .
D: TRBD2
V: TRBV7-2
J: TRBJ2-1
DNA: TGTGCCAGCAGCTTAGGCCCCGGACTAGCTCACCCCCTCTTCGATGAGCAGTTCTTC
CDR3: CASSLGPGLAHPLFDEQFF

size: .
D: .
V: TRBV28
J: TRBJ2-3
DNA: TGTGCCAGCAGTTTGGCAGCGGCTAGCACAGATACGCAGTATTTT
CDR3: CASSLAAASTDTQYF

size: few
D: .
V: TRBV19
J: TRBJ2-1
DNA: TGTGCCAGTAGTATTAGAGTAAACAATGAGCAGTTCTTC
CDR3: CASSIRVNNEQFF

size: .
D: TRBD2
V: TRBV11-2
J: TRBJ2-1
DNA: TGTGCCAGCAGCTTAGCAGGAGCGGGATGGGGTTCCTACAATGAGCAGTTCTTC
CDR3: CASSLAGAGWGSYNEQFF

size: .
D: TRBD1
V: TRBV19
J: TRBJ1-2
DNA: TGTGCCAGTAGGACACGAGGGGGCGCCGGCTATGGCTACACCTTC
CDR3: CASRTRGGAGYGYTF

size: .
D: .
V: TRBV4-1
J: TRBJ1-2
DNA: TGCGCCAGCAGCCAAGGAGCCGGGGGAATCTATGGCTACACCTTC
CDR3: CASSQGAGGIYGYTF

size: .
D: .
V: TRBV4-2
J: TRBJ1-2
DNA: TGTGCCAGCAGCCAAGATGGTCAGGCAGGAAACTATGGCTACACCTTC
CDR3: CASSQDGQAGNYGYTF

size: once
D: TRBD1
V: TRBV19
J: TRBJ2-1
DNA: TGTGCCAGTAGTCCAGACAGGGGGCTGGAGCAGTTCTTC
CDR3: CASSPDRGLEQFF

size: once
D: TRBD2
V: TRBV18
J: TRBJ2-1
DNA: TGTGCCAGCTCACCGGGACTAACAGATGGGGGTGAGCAGTTCTTC
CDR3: CASSPGLTDGGEQFF

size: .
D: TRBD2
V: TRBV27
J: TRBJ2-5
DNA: TGTGCCAGCAGTTCCTCGGGACTAGTGGAGACCCAGTACTTC
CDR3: CASSSSGLVETQYF

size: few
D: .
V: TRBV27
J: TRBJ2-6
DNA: TGTGCCAGCAGTTTAGTAGGGGTACTGAGCTCTGGGGCCAACGTCCTGACTTTC
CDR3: CASSLVGVLSSGANVLTF

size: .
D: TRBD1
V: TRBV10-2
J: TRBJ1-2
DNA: TGCGCCAGCAGTGAGTCGGGGACAGACTATGGCTACACCTTC
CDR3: CASSESGTDYGYTF

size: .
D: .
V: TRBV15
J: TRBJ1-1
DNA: TGTGCCACCAGCAGGGACAGAATGAACACTGAAGCTTTCTTT
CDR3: CATSRDRMNTEAFF

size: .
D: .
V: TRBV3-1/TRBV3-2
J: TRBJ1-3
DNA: TGTGCCAGCAGCCCCTATAGGGGGACCTCTGGAAACACCATATATTTT
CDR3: CASSPYRGTSGNTIYF

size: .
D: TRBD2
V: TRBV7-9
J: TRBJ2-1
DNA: TGTGCCAGCAGCCCCCCTGGGCTAGCGGGGAACAATGAGCAGTTCTTC
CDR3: CASSPPGLAGNNEQFF

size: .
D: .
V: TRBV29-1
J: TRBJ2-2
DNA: TGCAGCGTCAACCAGGAAACCGGGGAGCTGTTTTTT
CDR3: CSVNQETGELFF

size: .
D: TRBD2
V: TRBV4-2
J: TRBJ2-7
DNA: TGTGCCAGCAGCCAAGACCGGACTAGCGGGGTCTACGAGCAGTACTTC
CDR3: CASSQDRTSGVYEQYF

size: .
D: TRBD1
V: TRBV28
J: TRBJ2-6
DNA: TGTGCCAGCAGTTCCATGACAGGGTCAGGGGCCAACGTCCTGACTTTC
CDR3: CASSSMTGSGANVLTF

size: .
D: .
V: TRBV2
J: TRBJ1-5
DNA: TGTGCCAGCGAACGGGGAGGGAATCAGCCCCAGCATTTT
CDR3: CASERGGNQPQHF

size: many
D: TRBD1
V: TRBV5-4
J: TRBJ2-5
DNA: TGTGCCAGCAGTTACAGGGGTGAGACCCAGTACTTC
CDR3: CASSYRGETQYF

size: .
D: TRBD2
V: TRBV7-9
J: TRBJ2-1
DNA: TGTGCCAGCAGCTTAGGACTAGCGGGAGTTGAGCAGTTCTTC
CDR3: CASSLGLAGVEQFF

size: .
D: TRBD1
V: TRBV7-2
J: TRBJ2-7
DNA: TGTGCCAGCAGCTTAGGACAGGGTCTCTACGAGCAGTACTTC
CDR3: CASSLGQGLYEQYF

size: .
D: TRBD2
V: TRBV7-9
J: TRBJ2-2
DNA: TGTGCCAGCAGCTTAGGATCGTGGGGAGGGGCTACCGGGGAGCTGTTTTTT
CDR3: CASSLGSWGGATGELFF

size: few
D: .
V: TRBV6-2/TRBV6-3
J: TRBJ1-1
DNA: TGTGCCAGCAGTTACATGTATGGCCTGAACACTGAAGCTTTCTTT
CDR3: CASSYMYGLNTEAFF

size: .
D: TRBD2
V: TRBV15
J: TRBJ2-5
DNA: TGTGCCACCTCCGGGACTAGCGGGAGCCTGGGGAAGACCCAGTACTTC
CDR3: CATSGTSGSLGKTQYF

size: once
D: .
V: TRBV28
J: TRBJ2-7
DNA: TGTGCCAGCAGTTTGGCCCCCTACGAGCAGTACTTC
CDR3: CASSLAPYEQYF

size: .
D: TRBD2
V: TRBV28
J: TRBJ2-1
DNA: TGTGCCAGCAGGGGCGGGGCTAGCGGGTTGGGTGAGCAGTTCTTC
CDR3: CASRGGASGLGEQFF

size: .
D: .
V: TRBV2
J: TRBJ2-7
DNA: TGTGCCAGCAGTGAGGGGGCGACCGGATCTACGAAGCAGTACTTC
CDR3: CASSEGATGSTKQYF

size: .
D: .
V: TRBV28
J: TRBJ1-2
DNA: TGTGCCAGCAGTTTCCTAGACGGGAAAAACTATGGCTACACCTTC
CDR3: CASSFLDGKNYGYTF

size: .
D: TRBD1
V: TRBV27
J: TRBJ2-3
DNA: TGTGCCAGCAGTCCGCGTTCCAGGGGGAGTACAGATACGCAGTATTTT
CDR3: CASSPRSRGSTDTQYF